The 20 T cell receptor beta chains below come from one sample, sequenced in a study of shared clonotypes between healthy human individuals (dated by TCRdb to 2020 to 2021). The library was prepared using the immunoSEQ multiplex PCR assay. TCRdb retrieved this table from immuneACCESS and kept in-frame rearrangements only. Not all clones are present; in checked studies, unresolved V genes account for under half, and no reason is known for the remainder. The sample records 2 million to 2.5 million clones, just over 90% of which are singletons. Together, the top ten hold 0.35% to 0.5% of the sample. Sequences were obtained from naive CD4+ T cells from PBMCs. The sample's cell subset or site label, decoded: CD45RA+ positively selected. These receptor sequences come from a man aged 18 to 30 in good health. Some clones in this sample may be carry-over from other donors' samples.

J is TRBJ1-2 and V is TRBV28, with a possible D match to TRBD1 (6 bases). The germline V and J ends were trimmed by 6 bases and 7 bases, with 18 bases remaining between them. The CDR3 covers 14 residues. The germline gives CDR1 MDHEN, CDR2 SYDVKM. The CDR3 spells CASSSIGTLPGYTF. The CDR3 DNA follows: TGTGCCAGCAGCTCTATCGGGACATTGCCTGGCTACACCTTC.

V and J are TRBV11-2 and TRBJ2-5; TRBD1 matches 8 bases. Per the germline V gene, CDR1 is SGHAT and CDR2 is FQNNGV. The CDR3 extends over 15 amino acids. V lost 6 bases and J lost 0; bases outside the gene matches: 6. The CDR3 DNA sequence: TGTGCCAGCAGGTATGGACAGGGAGACCAAGAGACCCAGTACTTC. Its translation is CASRYGQGDQETQYF.

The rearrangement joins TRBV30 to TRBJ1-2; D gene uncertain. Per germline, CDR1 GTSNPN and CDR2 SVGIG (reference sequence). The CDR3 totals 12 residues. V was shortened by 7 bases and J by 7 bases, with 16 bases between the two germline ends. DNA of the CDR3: TGTGCCTCGAACAAGCTCCGTAGTGGCTACACCTTC. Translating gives CASNKLRSGYTF. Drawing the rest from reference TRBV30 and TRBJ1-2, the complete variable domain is SQTIHQWPATLVQPVGSPLSLECTVEGTSNPNLYWYRQAAGRGLQLLFYSVGIGQISSEVPQNLSASRPQDRQFILSSKKLLLSDSGFYLCASNKLRSGYTFGSGTRLTVV.

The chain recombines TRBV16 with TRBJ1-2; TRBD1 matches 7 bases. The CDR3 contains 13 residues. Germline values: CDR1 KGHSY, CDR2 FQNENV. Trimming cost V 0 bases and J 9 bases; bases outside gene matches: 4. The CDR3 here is CASSQSETGSYTF. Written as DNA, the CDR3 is TGTGCCAGCAGCCAATCGGAGACAGGGAGCTACACCTTC.

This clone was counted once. CDR3 nucleotides: TGCAGCGCCAGGTTTTGGGGCTCTGGGGCCAACGTCCTGACTTTC. It yields the protein CSARFWGSGANVLTF. V is TRBV29-1 and J is TRBJ2-6; D call uncertain. V was shortened by 7 bases and J by 0 bases, with 13 bases between the two germline ends. This CDR3 spans 15 amino acids. CDR1 is SQVTM, CDR2 ANQGSEA, per germline. Combining the CDR3 with reference TRBV29-1 and TRBJ2-6 gives the whole variable domain SAVISQKPSRDICQRGTSLTIQCQVDSQVTMMFWYRQQPGQSLTLIATANQGSEATYESGFVIDKFPISRPNLTFSTLTVSNMSPEDSSIYLCSARFWGSGANVLTFGAGSRLTVL.

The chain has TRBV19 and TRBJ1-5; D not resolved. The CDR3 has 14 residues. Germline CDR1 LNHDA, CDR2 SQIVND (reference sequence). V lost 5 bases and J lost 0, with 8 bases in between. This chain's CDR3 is CASSENYSNQPQHF. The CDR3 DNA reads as TGTGCCAGTAGTGAGAACTATAGCAATCAGCCCCAGCATTTT. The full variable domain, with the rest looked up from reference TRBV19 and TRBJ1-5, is DGGITQSPKYLFRKEGQNVTLSCEQNLNHDAMYWYRQDPGQGLRLIYYSQIVNDFQKGDIAEGYSVSREKKESFPLTVTSAQKNPTAFYLCASSENYSNQPQHFGDGTRLSIL.

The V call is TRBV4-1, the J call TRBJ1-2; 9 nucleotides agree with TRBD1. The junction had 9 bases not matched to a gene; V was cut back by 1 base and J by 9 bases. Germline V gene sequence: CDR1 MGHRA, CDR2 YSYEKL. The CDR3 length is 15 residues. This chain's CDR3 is CASSQVGQGKGSYTF. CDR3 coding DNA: TGCGCCAGCAGCCAAGTGGGACAGGGAAAGGGAAGCTACACCTTC.

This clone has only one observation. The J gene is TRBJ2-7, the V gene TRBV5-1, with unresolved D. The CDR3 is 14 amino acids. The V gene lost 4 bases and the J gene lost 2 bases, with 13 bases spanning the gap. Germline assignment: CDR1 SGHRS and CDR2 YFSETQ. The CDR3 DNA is TGCGCCAGCAGCCCGCCCTTAAGAACCTACGAGCAGTACTTC. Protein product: CASSPPLRTYEQYF.

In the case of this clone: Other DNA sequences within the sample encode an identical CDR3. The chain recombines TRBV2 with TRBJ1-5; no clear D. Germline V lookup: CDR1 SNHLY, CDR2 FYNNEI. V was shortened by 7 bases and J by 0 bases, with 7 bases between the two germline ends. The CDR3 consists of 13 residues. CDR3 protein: CASNRDSNQPQHF. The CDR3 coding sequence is TGTGCCAGCAACCGGGATAGCAATCAGCCCCAGCATTTT.

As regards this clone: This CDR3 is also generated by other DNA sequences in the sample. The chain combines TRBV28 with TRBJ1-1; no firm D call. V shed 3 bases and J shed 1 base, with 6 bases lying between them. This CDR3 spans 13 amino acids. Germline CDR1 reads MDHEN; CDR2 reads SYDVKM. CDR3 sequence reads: CASSFNRNTEAFF. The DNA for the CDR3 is TGTGCCAGCAGTTTTAACCGGAACACTGAAGCTTTCTTT.

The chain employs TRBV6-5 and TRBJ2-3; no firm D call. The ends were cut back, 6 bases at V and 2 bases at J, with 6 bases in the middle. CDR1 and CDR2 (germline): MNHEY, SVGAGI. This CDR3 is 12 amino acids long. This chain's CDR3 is CASRLNTDTQYF. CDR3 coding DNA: TGTGCCAGCAGGTTAAACACAGATACGCAGTATTTT.

The CDR3 nucleotides are TGTGCCAGCAGTTCCTCCGGGACTTTGCGTGGCTACACCTTC. Protein sequence: CASSSSGTLRGYTF. The V gene is TRBV28, the J gene TRBJ1-2; D may be TRBD1 (5 bases). Germline loops: CDR1 MDHEN, CDR2 SYDVKM. V lost 4 bases, J lost 7 bases, and 16 bases lay in between. The CDR3 consists of 14 residues.

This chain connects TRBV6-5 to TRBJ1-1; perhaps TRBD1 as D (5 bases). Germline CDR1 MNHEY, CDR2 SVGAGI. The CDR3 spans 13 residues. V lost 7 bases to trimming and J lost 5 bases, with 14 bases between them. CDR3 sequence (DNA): TGTGCCAGCACCCCCCGGGGGAGAACTGAAGCTTTCTTT. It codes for CASTPRGRTEAFF.

CDR3 sequence: CASSRNRAGGFEAFF. CDR3 DNA sequence: TGTGCCAGCTCGCGAAACCGGGCAGGGGGGTTTGAAGCTTTCTTT. J is TRBJ1-1 and V is TRBV18; 7 bases are shared with TRBD1. The CDR3 has 15 amino acids. Looked up from germline, CDR1 is KGHSH and CDR2 is LQKENI. Trimming removed 6 bases from V and 7 bases from J; junction bases left unmatched: 14.

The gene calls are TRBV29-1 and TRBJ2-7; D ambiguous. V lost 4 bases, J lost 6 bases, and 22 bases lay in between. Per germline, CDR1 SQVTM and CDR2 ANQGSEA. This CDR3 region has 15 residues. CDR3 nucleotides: TGCAGCGTTGGATTAACCCCAACCCAAACCGGCGAGCAGTACTTC. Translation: CSVGLTPTQTGEQYF.

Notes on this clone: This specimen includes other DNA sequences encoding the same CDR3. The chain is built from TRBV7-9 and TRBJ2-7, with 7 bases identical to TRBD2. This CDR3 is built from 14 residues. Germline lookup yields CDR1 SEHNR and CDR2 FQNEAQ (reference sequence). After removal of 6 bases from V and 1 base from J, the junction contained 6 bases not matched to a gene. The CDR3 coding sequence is TGTGCCAGCAGTCCCCGCGGGAGTTCCTACGAGCAGTACTTC. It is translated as CASSPRGSSYEQYF.

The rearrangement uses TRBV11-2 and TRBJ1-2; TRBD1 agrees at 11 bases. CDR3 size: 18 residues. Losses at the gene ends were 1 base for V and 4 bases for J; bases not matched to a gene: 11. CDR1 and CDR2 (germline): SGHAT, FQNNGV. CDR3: CASSLGGTGGLPLYGYTF. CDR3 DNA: TGTGCCAGCAGCTTAGGGGGGACAGGGGGACTCCCCCTCTATGGCTACACCTTC. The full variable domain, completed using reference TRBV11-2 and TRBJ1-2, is EAGVAQSPRYKIIEKRQSVAFWCNPISGHATLYWYQQILGQGPKLLIQFQNNGVVDDSQLPKDRFSAERLKGVDSTLKIQPAKLEDSAVYLCASSLGGTGGLPLYGYTFGSGTRLTVV.

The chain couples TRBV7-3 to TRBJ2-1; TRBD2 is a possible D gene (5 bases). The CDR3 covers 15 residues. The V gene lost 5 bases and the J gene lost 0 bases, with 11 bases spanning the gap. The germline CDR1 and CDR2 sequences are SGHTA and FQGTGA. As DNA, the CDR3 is TGTGCCAGCAGCCGCGGGTACGGCTCCTACAATGAGCAGTTCTTC. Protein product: CASSRGYGSYNEQFF.

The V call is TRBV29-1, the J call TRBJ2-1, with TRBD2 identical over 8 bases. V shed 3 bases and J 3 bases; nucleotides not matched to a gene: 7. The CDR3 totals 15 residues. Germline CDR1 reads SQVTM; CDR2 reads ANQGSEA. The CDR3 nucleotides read TGCAGCGTTGATCCCACCGGGAGGGTCTACAATGAGCAGTTCTTC. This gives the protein CSVDPTGRVYNEQFF.

The CDR3 coding sequence is TGTGCCGAAACAGATACGCAGTATTTT. Protein product: CAETDTQYF. V and J are TRBV7-9 and TRBJ2-3; D unresolved. The V end lost 11 bases, the J end lost 3 bases, and 3 bases lay between the germline ends. This CDR3 is built from 9 residues. Germline-derived CDR1 and CDR2 are SEHNR and FQNEAQ (reference sequence).